These 24 T cell receptor beta chains were sequenced from one sample in a study of cytomegalovirus exposure and HLA in healthy donors. PCR amplification relied on 60 Vbeta primers (plus 13 Jbeta primers). The repertoire was sequenced with immunoSEQ multiplex PCR; TCRdb's copy has only in-frame clones and lacks some. Of roughly 36,000 clones in the sample, around 74% were seen once. The sequenced material came from PBMCs. These receptors all come from a man younger than 40 in good health and CMV-seronegative.

A word on this clone: Within the sample, other DNA sequences also encode this same CDR3. The genes are TRBV5-6 and TRBJ2-1; D is perhaps TRBD1 (5 bases). CDR1 and CDR2 (germline): SGHDT, YYEEEE. V was clipped by 4 bases and J by 10 bases, with 12 bases between them. The CDR3 covers 12 residues. CDR3 in amino acids: CASSVQQGEQFF. CDR3 DNA sequence: TGTGCCAGCAGCGTACAGCAGGGCGAGCAGTTCTTC. Combining the CDR3 with reference TRBV5-6 and TRBJ2-1 gives the whole variable domain DAGVTQSPTHLIKTRGQQVTLRCSPKSGHDTVSWYQQALGQGPQFIFQYYEEEERQRGNFPDRFSGHQFPNYSSELNVNALLLGDSALYLCASSVQQGEQFFGPGTRLTVL.

V usage is TRBV29-1 and J usage is TRBJ1-1; 8 bases agree with TRBD1. V gave up 8 bases and J gave up 4 bases; unmatched junction bases: 9. The germline V gene has CDR1 SQVTM and CDR2 ANQGSEA. This CDR3 has 13 residues. DNA for the CDR3: TGCAGCTCCGAGACAGGGGTGGGCACTGAAGCTTTCTTT. Its protein is CSSETGVGTEAFF.

The chain joins TRBV18 to TRBJ2-1; 7 positions match TRBD2. The CDR3 extends over 16 amino acids. The germline CDR1 and CDR2 sequences are KGHSH and LQKENI. The trim removed 3 bases at V and 9 bases at J, leaving 14 bases unmatched. CDR3 sequence: CASSPTSEHLIGEQFF. DNA of the CDR3: TGTGCCAGCTCACCCACTAGCGAGCATCTAATAGGTGAGCAGTTCTTC. Looking up the rest from reference TRBV18 and TRBJ2-1 gives the full variable domain: NAGVMQNPRHLVRRRGQEARLRCSPMKGHSHVYWYRQLPEEGLKFMVYLQKENIIDESGMPKERFSAEFPKEGPSILRIQQVVRGDSAAYFCASSPTSEHLIGEQFFGPGTRLTVL.

This clone was seen more than once but under ten times. The rearrangement uses TRBV19 and TRBJ1-6; D is ambiguous. Trimming left V 7 bases short and J 2 bases short, with 15 bases between. The CDR3 length is 16 residues. In germline, CDR1 is LNHDA, CDR2 SQIVND (reference sequence). CDR3 sequence reads: CASTPRFGAYNSPLHF. The CDR3 nucleotides are TGTGCCAGTACCCCTCGTTTCGGGGCCTATAATTCACCCCTCCACTTT.

The chain's CDR3 is CASSPTVMNTEAFF. The CDR3 bases are TGTGCCAGCTCACCGACAGTCATGAACACTGAAGCTTTCTTT. This chain links TRBV18 with TRBJ1-1; the D gene is possibly TRBD1 (5 bases). CDR3 length equals 14 residues. Germline V gene sequence: CDR1 KGHSH, CDR2 LQKENI. Trimming cost V 3 bases and J 0 bases, with 8 bases left between them.

The CDR3 bases are TGTGCCAGCACTCAGGGACTAGCGGGAGGTCTCTTGGAGACCCAGTACTTC. It encodes CASTQGLAGGLLETQYF. The rearrangement joins TRBV25-1 to TRBJ2-5, with TRBD2 identical over 15 bases. Germline CDR1 reads MGHDK; CDR2 reads SYGVNS. The junction had 11 bases not matched to a gene; V was cut back by 7 bases and J by 5 bases. The CDR3 runs 17 residues.

This chain uses TRBV6-1 with TRBJ2-2; TRBD1 agrees at 10 bases. J gave up 6 bases and V 3 bases, and 7 bases lay outside the gene matches. Germline CDR1 reads MNHNS; CDR2 reads SASEGT. CDR3 length equals 16 residues. The CDR3 protein is CASSDWDRGGAGELFF. The CDR3 DNA follows: TGTGCCAGCAGTGACTGGGACAGGGGAGGGGCCGGGGAGCTGTTTTTT.

The CDR3 is CSGDLGTDTQYF. CDR3 DNA sequence: TGCAGCGGAGATTTAGGCACAGATACGCAGTATTTT. V is TRBV29-1 and J is TRBJ2-3; D gene unclear. Germline V gives CDR1 SQVTM, CDR2 ANQGSEA. The V and J ends lost 7 bases and 1 base respectively, with 9 bases between them. The CDR3 covers 12 residues.

This chain uses TRBV5-1 with TRBJ2-1, with D perhaps TRBD2 (6 bases). V lost 4 bases and J lost 4, with 12 bases in between. Germline CDR1 reads SGHRS; CDR2 reads YFSETQ. CDR3 length equals 14 residues. DNA of the CDR3: TGCGCCAGCAGCATCGGGACTGTATACAATGAGCAGTTCTTC. This codes for CASSIGTVYNEQFF.

The chain carries TRBV11-2 and TRBJ1-1, with 8 bases that match TRBD1. This CDR3 spans 13 amino acids. Germline trimming cut 2 bases from V and 6 bases from J; bases unmatched to any gene: 2. The germline V gene encodes CDR1 SGHAT and CDR2 FQNNGV. The CDR3 DNA is TGTGCCAGCAGCTTACCAGGGGGCCCTGAAGCTTTCTTT. Translating gives CASSLPGGPEAFF.

This clone was observed a few times. V gene TRBV2 combines with J gene TRBJ2-5, with D hard to call. The germline V gene has CDR1 SNHLY and CDR2 FYNNEI. V lost 0 bases to trimming and J lost 7 bases, with 6 bases between them. This CDR3 region has 12 residues. The DNA of the CDR3 is TGTGCCAGCAGTGAAGCCCTAATGACCCAGTACTTC. Translating gives CASSEALMTQYF.

This clone was detected once. This chain joins TRBV28 and TRBJ2-7; TRBD1 matches at 9 bases. Trimming at V came to 5 bases and at J to 8 bases, leaving 10 bases not matched to a gene. The CDR3 is 14 amino acids. The germline V gene encodes CDR1 MDHEN and CDR2 SYDVKM. The CDR3 DNA follows: TGTGCCAGCAGTGTGACGGGACAGGGCGGCCAGCAGTACTTC. Protein product: CASSVTGQGGQQYF. The complete variable domain, with remaining parts taken from reference TRBV28 and TRBJ2-7, reads DVKVTQSSRYLVKRTGEKVFLECVQDMDHENMFWYRQDPGLGLRLIYFSYDVKMKEKGDIPEGYSVSREKKERFSLILESASTNQTSMYLCASSVTGQGGQQYFGPGTRLTVT.

The CDR3 sequence is CASSPDTANYGYTF. The CDR3 DNA sequence: TGCGCCAGCAGCCCCGACACAGCTAACTATGGCTACACCTTC. The J gene is TRBJ1-2, the V gene TRBV4-1, with D unresolved. The CDR3 runs to 14 residues. CDR1 MGHRA and CDR2 YSYEKL come from the germline V gene. V lost 4 bases, J lost 0 bases, and 9 bases lay in between.

This clone occurred once. The rearrangement joins TRBV19 to TRBJ2-7; TRBD2 might be the D (5 bases). This CDR3 region has 15 residues. Germline assignment: CDR1 LNHDA and CDR2 SQIVND (reference sequence). Trimming cost V 1 base and J 3 bases, with 13 bases left between them. The CDR3 DNA is TGTGCCAGTAGTATAGGGAAGGAGCGGCTCTACGAGCAGTACTTC. It specifies CASSIGKERLYEQYF. The variable domain in full, with the rest retrieved from reference TRBV19 and TRBJ2-7, is DGGITQSPKYLFRKEGQNVTLSCEQNLNHDAMYWYRQDPGQGLRLIYYSQIVNDFQKGDIAEGYSVSREKKESFPLTVTSAQKNPTAFYLCASSIGKERLYEQYFGPGTRLTVT.

V gene TRBV2 combines with J gene TRBJ1-6; D is unresolved. Germline V gene lookup returns CDR1 SNHLY and CDR2 FYNNEI. The CDR3 consists of 12 residues. Trimming left V 7 bases short and J 9 bases short, with 10 bases between. The CDR3 protein is CASTSPGSPLHF. CDR3 DNA sequence: TGTGCCAGCACCTCCCCAGGTTCACCCCTCCACTTT.

This chain connects TRBV19 to TRBJ1-5; 7 nucleotides line up with TRBD1. The CDR3 runs 18 residues. The V and J ends lost 6 bases and 4 bases, in that order; junction bases with no gene match: 18. In germline, CDR1 is LNHDA, CDR2 SQIVND (reference sequence). The CDR3 nucleotides are TGTGCCAGTAGAGGGGCGGGAAGAGGACAGGTCACTAATCAGCCCCAGCATTTT. Residues: CASRGAGRGQVTNQPQHF.

The chain combines TRBV18 with TRBJ1-1; 9 bases match TRBD1. The ends lost 8 bases at V and 1 base at J; junction bases unmatched: 2. Germline CDR1 reads KGHSH; CDR2 reads LQKENI. The CDR3 is 13 amino acids. Written as DNA, the CDR3 is TGTGCCAGCCGGGGACAGGGGAACACTGAAGCTTTCTTT. Encoded protein: CASRGQGNTEAFF. Combining the CDR3 with reference TRBV18 and TRBJ1-1 gives the whole variable domain NAGVMQNPRHLVRRRGQEARLRCSPMKGHSHVYWYRQLPEEGLKFMVYLQKENIIDESGMPKERFSAEFPKEGPSILRIQQVVRGDSAAYFCASRGQGNTEAFFGQGTRLTVV.

V and J are TRBV10-1 and TRBJ2-1, with D possibly being TRBD2 (6 bases). The CDR3 covers 15 residues. Trimming left V 0 bases short and J 6 bases short, with 12 bases between. Per the germline V gene, CDR1 is WNHNN and CDR2 is SYGVQD (reference sequence). The CDR3 loop is CASSESGGLSNEQFF. For the CDR3, the DNA is TGCGCCAGCAGTGAGTCGGGGGGTTTGTCCAATGAGCAGTTCTTC.

The table lists this clone with a few counts. The chain is built from TRBV10-2 and TRBJ2-5; D gene ambiguous. The CDR3 extends over 15 amino acids. Germline V lookup: CDR1 WSHSY, CDR2 SAAADI. Trimming cost V 3 bases and J 1 base, with 12 bases left between them. The CDR3 loop is CASSDARSLQETQYF. DNA of the CDR3: TGCGCCAGCAGTGATGCGCGGTCTCTCCAAGAGACCCAGTACTTC.

The chain is built from TRBV6-5 and TRBJ1-2; TRBD1 aligns across 12 bases. V was pared by 6 bases and J by 12 bases, with 8 bases of the junction left unmatched. This CDR3 is built from 13 residues. CDR1 MNHEY and CDR2 SVGAGI come from the germline V gene. The chain's CDR3 is CASRNPGQGANTF. CDR3 DNA sequence: TGTGCCAGCAGGAATCCGGGACAGGGGGCCAACACCTTC.

V usage is TRBV9 and J usage is TRBJ2-2; 8 bases are shared with TRBD2. Losses at the gene ends were 3 bases for V and 1 base for J; bases not matched to a gene: 5. The CDR3 has 16 residues. Germline V gene lookup returns CDR1 SGDLS and CDR2 YYNGEE. The CDR3 nucleotides read TGTGCCAGCAGCGACCCGGGGGGGGAGAACACCGGGGAGCTGTTTTTT. As protein: CASSDPGGENTGELFF.

This chain joins TRBV27 and TRBJ1-4; D gene unclear. The CDR3 spans 14 residues. Trimming removed 4 bases from V and 8 bases from J, with 14 bases in between. Per the germline V gene, CDR1 is MNHEY and CDR2 is SMNVEV (reference sequence). DNA of the CDR3: TGTGCCAGCAGTTCCCTGGGAGGGAAGGAAAAACTGTTTTTT. It translates to CASSSLGGKEKLFF.

The rearrangement joins TRBV9 to TRBJ2-3, with 9 nucleotides matching TRBD2. V dropped 4 bases and J dropped 0; count of bases not matched to a gene: 12. Germline V gene lookup returns CDR1 SGDLS and CDR2 YYNGEE. This CDR3 is built from 18 residues. The CDR3 reads CASSPILAGFGSTDTQYF. In DNA form, the CDR3 reads TGTGCCAGCAGCCCTATCCTAGCGGGATTTGGTAGCACAGATACGCAGTATTTT.

The chain recombines TRBV27 with TRBJ1-5; D is uncertain. V gave up 2 bases and J gave up 4 bases, with 18 bases separating them. CDR3 length: 17 amino acids. Germline V lookup: CDR1 MNHEY, CDR2 SMNVEV (reference sequence). CDR3 bases: TGTGCCAGCAGTTTACTGCAGCCGGGAAGGGCAAATCAGCCCCAGCATTTT. Its protein is CASSLLQPGRANQPQHF.